A single sample gave rise to the 29 T cell receptor beta chains below, sequenced in a study of T cell clonality in common variable immunodeficiency. Measured with immunoSEQ multiplex PCR; TCRdb has only the in-frame clones, and not every one. The sample yields tens of thousands of clones, without any singletons. The source material was peripheral blood mononuclear cells. The receptors were gathered from a person aged 18 to 69 in good health.

This clone appeared many times. The read stops 3 residues short of the end of the CDR3; the missing end is completed from the germline J gene. The chain recombines TRBV18 with TRBJ1-3; 8 nucleotides align to TRBD1. From germline, CDR1 is KGHSH and CDR2 LQKENI. The CDR3 contains 16 residues. V shed 3 bases and J 0 bases; nucleotides not matched to a gene: 4. The chain's CDR3 is CASSPGQEPSGNTIYF. CDR3 DNA, as far as it was read: TGTGCCAGCTCACCGGGACAGGAACCCTCTGGAAACACC.

This clone has just a few counts. The read ends 3 residues shy of where the CDR3 ends; the end is completed using the germline J gene. This chain uses TRBV20-1 with TRBJ2-1; weak D call: TRBD1 (5 bases). V lost 6 bases, J lost 6 bases, and 15 bases lay in between. Per the germline V gene, CDR1 is DFQATT and CDR2 is SNEGSKA (reference sequence). CDR3 length equals 13 residues. The DNA read from the CDR3 is TGCAGTGCCCCAGGGCTAGACCTCAATGAG. This sequence encodes CSAPGLDLNE. The full CDR3 protein reads CSAPGLDLNEQFF.

This clone was seen repeatedly, ten times or more. The sequence runs out 3 residues before the end of the CDR3; the remainder is reconstructed from the germline J gene. The V and J genes are TRBV7-2 and TRBJ2-3, with 11 nucleotides matching TRBD2. Trimming at V came to 7 bases and at J to 5 bases, leaving 5 bases not matched to a gene. The germline V gene encodes CDR1 SGHTA and CDR2 FQGNSA. The CDR3 runs to 14 residues. The chain's CDR3 is CASTLGLAGDTQYF. Incomplete CDR3 DNA: TGTGCCAGCACCCTCGGACTAGCGGGAGATACG.

This clone was found many times. The CDR3 goes on 3 residues after the read ends, and that part is filled in from the germline J gene. The chain recombines TRBV6-1 with TRBJ1-2, with TRBD1 identical over 7 bases. Looked up from germline, CDR1 is MNHNS and CDR2 is SASEGT. J was trimmed by 7 bases and V by 3 bases; bases with no gene match: 8. This CDR3 has 14 residues. The covered CDR3 bases are TGTGCCAGCAGTGACCGACAGGGTGTATTTGGC. Protein: CASSDRQGVFG. The complete CDR3 sequence is CASSDRQGVFGYTF.

Ten or more counts support this clone. This CDR3 reads CASSARDTEETQYF. The part of the CDR3 DNA that was read is TGTGCCAGCTCAGCTCGGGACACCGAAGAGACC. This rearrangement joins TRBV18 to TRBJ2-5; maybe TRBD1 (6 bases). The read comes to an end 3 residues before the CDR3 does, leaving the germline J gene to fill in the end. V was clipped by 5 bases and J by 3 bases, with 13 bases between them. The germline gives CDR1 KGHSH, CDR2 LQKENI. The CDR3 is 14 amino acids.

The sample holds many counts of this clone. The observed sequence ends 3 residues before the CDR3 terminus, with the missing tail filled in from the germline J gene. The chain uses TRBV12-3 or TRBV12-4 and TRBJ2-7; 7 bases are a match to TRBD2. The junction had 10 bases not matched to a gene; V was cut back by 2 bases and J by 0 bases. The CDR3 has 17 amino acids. CDR3 sequence: CASSLWGLKRSSYEQYF. The CDR3 bases that were read are TGTGCCAGCAGTTTATGGGGACTAAAAAGGAGCTCCTACGAG.

In this sample, this clone turned up many times. The missing CDR3 end, 3 residues past where the read stops, is filled in from the germline J gene. The chain joins TRBV7-8 to TRBJ1-4; D might be TRBD1 (6 bases). V was clipped by 1 base and J by 3 bases, with 9 bases between them. This CDR3 has 15 residues. The V gene's germline CDR1 is SGHVS and CDR2 FQNEAQ. The CDR3 DNA, read in part, is TGTGCCAGCAGCTTAGGGGGGGGCTCTAATGAAAAA. This encodes CASSLGGGSNEK. The entire CDR3 sequence reads CASSLGGGSNEKLFF.

With respect to this clone: The CDR3 end falls 3 residues outside the read, so it is completed with the germline J gene. The chain employs TRBV18 and TRBJ1-2; TRBD1 might be the D (5 bases). Germline CDR1 reads KGHSH; CDR2 reads LQKENI. The CDR3 has 15 amino acids. The CDR3 spells CASSPPGLGSYDYTF. CDR3 DNA (partial): TGTGCCAGCTCACCACCGGGACTGGGCTCCTACGAC.

This clone was detected ten times or more. The read ends 3 residues early relative to the CDR3; the germline J gene fills the gap. This chain connects TRBV7-2 to TRBJ2-7; D is undetermined. The length of the CDR3 is 14 residues. In germline, CDR1 is SGHTA, CDR2 FQGNSA. V was clipped by 5 bases and J by 1 base, with 12 bases between them. CDR3 protein: CASSTYEASYEQYF. The DNA read from the CDR3 is TGTGCCAGCAGCACATACGAAGCGTCCTACGAG.

This clone was detected ten times or more. The read is 3 residues too short to cover the CDR3 end, so that end is filled in from the germline J gene. V usage is TRBV7-9 and J usage is TRBJ2-4, with a weak D call TRBD2 (5 bases). V lost 1 base to trimming and J lost 5 bases, with 9 bases between them. CDR3 length: 14 residues. CDR1 and CDR2 (germline): SEHNR, FQNEAQ (reference sequence). The CDR3 bases that were read are TGTGCCAGCAGCTTAGGCGTGAGGGAAAACATT. It yields the protein CASSLGVRENI. The complete CDR3 reads CASSLGVRENIQYF.

Ten or more counts support this clone. The CDR3 goes on 3 residues after the read ends, and that part is filled in from the germline J gene. The chain is built from TRBV12-3 or TRBV12-4 and TRBJ2-7; 7 positions agree with TRBD2. The CDR3 has 14 residues. J gave up 4 bases and V 4 bases, and 7 bases lay outside the gene matches. The CDR3 sequence: CASSSAGAVYEQYF. The sequenced part of the CDR3 DNA is TGTGCCAGCAGTTCGGCGGGAGCAGTGTACGAG.

This clone qualifies as medium-sized (0.01 to 0.1%). The read is 3 residues too short to cover the CDR3 end, so that end is filled in from the germline J gene. This chain links TRBV6-1 with TRBJ1-5; a possible D gene is TRBD1 (6 bases). The CDR3 is 13 residues long. Between the trimmed V and J ends, which lost 4 bases and 2 bases, there was a span of 6 bases. Germline V gene lookup returns CDR1 MNHNS and CDR2 SASEGT. This CDR3 is CASSAGGNQPQHF. CDR3 bases read: TGTGCCAGCAGTGCAGGGGGCAATCAGCCC.

On this clone: The read terminates 3 residues before the CDR3 end, so the remaining end is supplied by the germline J gene. The chain combines TRBV7-8 with TRBJ1-5, with D possibly matching TRBD1 (6 bases). This CDR3 has 14 amino acids. V was shortened by 6 bases and J by 0 bases, with 9 bases between the two germline ends. Per germline, CDR1 SGHVS and CDR2 FQNEAQ. The CDR3 DNA, read in part, is TGTGCCAGCAGTCCAGGGGATAGCAATCAGCCC. Amino acids: CASSPGDSNQP. The full CDR3 protein reads CASSPGDSNQPQHF.

There are a few counts of this clone. The CDR3 end is not reached by the read, which stops 3 residues before it; the germline J gene fills it in. V gene TRBV7-6 combines with J gene TRBJ2-2, with TRBD2 identical over 14 bases. The germline CDR1 and CDR2 sequences are SGHVS and FNYEAQ. CDR3 length: 17 residues. The J segment lost 5 bases and the V segment lost 5 bases, leaving 7 bases of the junction unmatched. The CDR3 bases that were read are TGTGCCAGCAGCCTCAGGACTAGCGGGGGGAATACCGGGGAG. Translation gives CASSLRTSGGNTGE. The entire CDR3 sequence reads CASSLRTSGGNTGELFF.

This clone was seen ten or more times. Read sequence stops 3 residues before the CDR3 end, and the germline J gene provides the missing end. The V and J genes are TRBV12-3 or TRBV12-4 and TRBJ1-2; D remains ambiguous. The CDR3 contains 11 residues. The CDR3 sequence: CASSSRTFYTF. CDR3 DNA, as far as it was read: TGTGCCAGCAGTTCCCGTACTTTC.

Comments on this clone: A much more abundant neighbour one base away suggests this may be a read error. The read halts 3 residues ahead of the CDR3 end, with the missing end drawn from the germline J gene. The chain is built from TRBV6-4 and TRBJ2-1, with a weak D call TRBD1 (6 bases). The length of the CDR3 is 15 residues. CDR1 MRHNA and CDR2 SNTAGT come from the germline V gene. The CDR3 is CASRDSGHSYNEQFF. The part of the CDR3 DNA that was read is TGTGCCAGCCGTGACTCGGGACACTCCTACAATGAG.

This clone was recorded at least ten times. The observed sequence ends 3 residues before the CDR3 terminus, with the missing tail filled in from the germline J gene. This rearrangement joins TRBV19 to TRBJ1-1, with a possible D match to TRBD1 (5 bases). V lost 7 bases and J 4 bases, leaving 13 bases between the germline ends. Germline V gives CDR1 LNHDA, CDR2 SQIVND (reference sequence). The CDR3 is 13 residues long. Partial CDR3 DNA: TGTGCCAGTATGTCAGGGTTAGGCACTGAA. Translated, it gives CASMSGLGTE. The entire CDR3 protein reads CASMSGLGTEAFF.

This clone has at least ten counts. Read sequence stops 3 residues before the CDR3 end, and the germline J gene provides the missing end. The gene calls are TRBV6-1 and TRBJ1-6, with a tentative D call TRBD1 (5 bases). The V and J ends lost 2 bases and 4 bases respectively, with 9 bases between them. Germline V gene lookup returns CDR1 MNHNS and CDR2 SASEGT. CDR3 length: 15 amino acids. CDR3 protein: CASSETGGYNSPLHF. CDR3 DNA (partial): TGTGCCAGCAGTGAAACGGGGGGTTATAATTCACCC.

This clone showed up many times. The read halts 3 residues ahead of the CDR3 end, with the missing end drawn from the germline J gene. This rearrangement joins TRBV5-1 to TRBJ1-6; possibly TRBD1 for D (5 bases). The ends were cut back, 2 bases at V and 5 bases at J, with 11 bases in the middle. Per the germline V gene, CDR1 is SGHRS and CDR2 is YFSETQ. This CDR3 has 15 residues. The CDR3 spells CASSFATANNSPLHF. The DNA read from the CDR3 is TGCGCCAGCAGCTTCGCGACAGCGAATAATTCACCC.

This clone appeared many times. The CDR3 end falls 3 residues outside the read, so it is completed with the germline J gene. The V and J genes are TRBV20-1 and TRBJ2-3; 11 bases map to TRBD2. V lost 3 bases and J lost 1; bases outside the gene matches: 12. Germline V gene sequence: CDR1 DFQATT, CDR2 SNEGSKA (reference sequence). This CDR3 region has 18 residues. The CDR3: CSARGWVAGGIGTDTQYF. Incomplete CDR3 DNA: TGCAGTGCTAGGGGATGGGTAGCGGGGGGGATTGGCACAGATACG.

This clone came up many times. The read stops 3 residues short of the end of the CDR3; the missing end is completed from the germline J gene. The rearrangement joins TRBV13 to TRBJ2-1; 12 bases are a match to TRBD2. Germline V gives CDR1 PRHDT, CDR2 FYEKMQ (reference sequence). With V trimmed by 5 bases and J by 0 bases, 11 bases remained unmatched. This CDR3 is built from 19 residues. The DNA read from the CDR3 is TGTGCCAGCAGCCAACCGGGACTAGCGGGCGGCAGCTCCTACAATGAG. Its protein is CASSQPGLAGGSSYNE. The full CDR3 sequence reads CASSQPGLAGGSSYNEQFF. The whole variable domain, filled in from reference TRBV13 and TRBJ2-1, reads AAGVIQSPRHLIKEKRETATLKCYPIPRHDTVYWYQQGPGQDPQFLISFYEKMQSDKGSIPDRFSAQQFSDYHSELNMSSLELGDSALYFCASSQPGLAGGSSYNEQFFGPGTRLTVL.

Ten or more counts support this clone. The read ends 3 residues before the CDR3 terminus; that terminus is restored from the germline J gene. The V and J genes are TRBV7-2 and TRBJ2-3; D perhaps matches TRBD2 (5 bases). This CDR3 has 15 amino acids. The germline V gene has CDR1 SGHTA and CDR2 FQGNSA. Trimming cost V 5 bases and J 2 bases, with 14 bases left between them. CDR3 DNA (partial): TGTGCCAGCAGCACGGACTCCCCTACCACAGATACG. This gives the protein CASSTDSPTTDT. The whole CDR3 protein reads CASSTDSPTTDTQYF.

Concerning this clone itself: The read ends 3 residues before the CDR3 terminus; that terminus is restored from the germline J gene. The chain links TRBV20-1 to TRBJ2-7; 12 nucleotides line up with TRBD1. CDR3 size: 14 residues. The germline gives CDR1 DFQATT, CDR2 SNEGSKA (reference sequence). Unmatched junction bases numbered 5, after V lost 6 bases and J lost 2 bases. CDR3 sequence: CSAEGQGAPYEQYF. The covered CDR3 bases are TGCAGTGCAGAGGGACAGGGGGCTCCCTACGAG.

This clone was picked up many times. The CDR3 end is not reached by the read, which stops 3 residues before it; the germline J gene fills it in. The chain couples TRBV19 to TRBJ2-5; TRBD1 might be the D (5 bases). Germline-derived CDR1 and CDR2 are LNHDA and SQIVND (reference sequence). V was trimmed by 0 bases and J by 2 bases, leaving 10 bases between them. This CDR3 is built from 15 residues. The DNA read from the CDR3 is TGTGCCAGTAGTATAGATCTGGGGCAACAAGAGACC. This translates into CASSIDLGQQET. The CDR3 in its entirety is CASSIDLGQQETQYF. Drawing the rest from reference TRBV19 and TRBJ2-5, the complete variable domain is DGGITQSPKYLFRKEGQNVTLSCEQNLNHDAMYWYRQDPGQGLRLIYYSQIVNDFQKGDIAEGYSVSREKKESFPLTVTSAQKNPTAFYLCASSIDLGQQETQYFGPGTRLLVL.

At least ten counts were recorded for this clone. The read terminates 3 residues ahead of where the CDR3 ends, so the germline J gene completes it. This chain links TRBV7-6 with TRBJ1-1; no reliable D call. V was cut by 2 bases and J by 1 base, with 20 bases left in between. There are 18 residues in the CDR3. Germline lookup yields CDR1 SGHVS and CDR2 FNYEAQ. Incomplete CDR3 DNA: TGTGCCAGCAGCTTACTAGTTTCCGCCCGAGGAAGGAACACTGAA. Its protein is CASSLLVSARGRNTE. The whole CDR3 is CASSLLVSARGRNTEAFF.

This clone occurred many times. Read data end 3 residues before the CDR3 end; the end is taken from the germline J gene. The chain employs TRBV2 and TRBJ2-2; D is undetermined. Trimming stripped 2 bases from V and 0 bases from J, with 7 bases between. Germline V gene lookup returns CDR1 SNHLY and CDR2 FYNNEI. This CDR3 is built from 15 residues. The CDR3 sequence is CASSEKGPNTGELFF. Incomplete CDR3 DNA: TGTGCCAGCAGTGAAAAAGGTCCGAACACCGGGGAG.

With respect to this clone: The read ends 3 residues before the CDR3 terminus; that terminus is restored from the germline J gene. The gene calls are TRBV18 and TRBJ2-2; D possibly corresponds to TRBD1 (6 bases). Germline V gene lookup returns CDR1 KGHSH and CDR2 LQKENI. Trimming pared 3 bases from V and 2 bases from J, leaving 10 bases between. This CDR3 spans 15 amino acids. The CDR3 reads CASSPDSINTGELFF. The CDR3 DNA, read in part, is TGTGCCAGCTCACCGGACAGCATAAACACCGGGGAG.

Remarks on this clone: Read sequence stops 3 residues before the CDR3 end, and the germline J gene provides the missing end. The genes are TRBV11-2 and TRBJ2-7; unclear D gene. The CDR3 is 13 amino acids. Germline loops: CDR1 SGHAT, CDR2 FQNNGV. The V end lost 1 base, the J end lost 3 bases, and 7 bases lay between the germline ends. CDR3 sequence: CASSLGAYYEQYF. CDR3 DNA, as far as it was read: TGTGCCAGCAGCTTAGGGGCATACTACGAG.

This clone appeared many times. The missing CDR3 end, 3 residues past where the read stops, is filled in from the germline J gene. This sequence joins TRBV4-1 and TRBJ2-7; 12 bases map to TRBD2. The CDR3 sequence is 17 residues long. J lost 6 bases, V lost 0 bases, and 9 bases had no gene match. Germline-derived CDR1 and CDR2 are MGHRA and YSYEKL. The CDR3 spells CASSQDPASGRALEQYF. CDR3 DNA (partial): TGCGCCAGCAGCCAAGATCCGGCTAGCGGGAGGGCCCTCGAG.